This entry lists 6 T cell receptor beta chains sequenced from one sample in a study of blood T cells in healthy people across ages. Primed by a sample-barcoded 5' primer and a J-beta primer mix, a second PCR proceeded for about 6 to 11 cycles. TCRdb independently ran MiXCR on the 5' RACE reads; one entry per CDR3 protein. The sample includes 1 million or so distinct CDR3 sequences, approximately 25% seen only once; the top ten take approximately 0.75%. This sample was also put to use in a study of T cells of mothers and their children.

Input material: blood. The receptors here all came from a girl aged 2 to 10 in good health.

This rearrangement joins TRBV12-3 or TRBV12-4 to TRBJ1-1; D gene unclear. V lost 8 bases to trimming and J lost 6 bases, with 4 bases between them. This CDR3 is 9 amino acids long. The CDR3 region is CASDPEAFF. DNA of the CDR3: TGTGCCAGCGATCCTGAAGCTTTCTTT.

This clonotype was observed a few times. The rearrangement joins TRBV5-6 to TRBJ2-4; 9 nucleotides agree with TRBD1. This CDR3 contains 16 residues. Germline V lookup: CDR1 SGHDT, CDR2 YYEEEE. V shed 4 bases and J 8 bases; nucleotides not matched to a gene: 13. The CDR3 reads CASSISQQGALDIQYF. CDR3 coding DNA: TGTGCCAGCAGCATCTCTCAACAGGGGGCGTTGGACATTCAGTACTTC.

This clonotype was seen ten or more times. The rearrangement joins TRBV6-6 to TRBJ2-5, with 11 bases that match TRBD2. V shed 1 base and J 6 bases; nucleotides not matched to a gene: 4. The CDR3 runs to 15 residues. Germline values: CDR1 MNHNY, CDR2 SVGAGI (reference sequence). The CDR3 coding sequence is TGTGCCAGCAGTTACTGGATAGCGGGAGGGCAGACCCAGTACTTC. It translates to CASSYWIAGGQTQYF.

The genes are TRBV20-1 and TRBJ2-1, with D perhaps matching TRBD2 (6 bases). CDR1 and CDR2 (germline): DFQATT, SNEGSKA (reference sequence). Trimming cost V 7 bases and J 0 bases, with 13 bases left between them. The CDR3 extends over 14 amino acids. CDR3 nucleotides: TGCAGTGTCGGCGGGGCCCTCTCCTACAATGAGCAGTTCTTC. Protein product: CSVGGALSYNEQFF.

The chain links TRBV11-2 to TRBJ2-3, with 7 nucleotides matching TRBD2. Germline trimming cut 5 bases from V and 5 bases from J; bases unmatched to any gene: 19. This CDR3 contains 18 residues. CDR1 and CDR2 (germline): SGHAT, FQNNGV. CDR3 residues: CASSTRTSDYPLGDTQYF. CDR3 in DNA: TGTGCCAGCAGCACACGAACTAGCGACTACCCACTGGGAGATACGCAGTATTTT.

Only a few counts were recorded for this clonotype. The rearrangement uses TRBV20-1 and TRBJ1-4; TRBD1 is a possible D gene (5 bases). The V gene's germline CDR1 is DFQATT and CDR2 SNEGSKA (reference sequence). Between the trimmed V and J ends, which lost 2 bases and 4 bases, there was a span of 14 bases. The CDR3 extends over 15 amino acids. CDR3 sequence (DNA): TGCAGTGCTAGACCGAAGACAGCGATTAATGAAAAACTGTTTTTT. Residues: CSARPKTAINEKLFF.